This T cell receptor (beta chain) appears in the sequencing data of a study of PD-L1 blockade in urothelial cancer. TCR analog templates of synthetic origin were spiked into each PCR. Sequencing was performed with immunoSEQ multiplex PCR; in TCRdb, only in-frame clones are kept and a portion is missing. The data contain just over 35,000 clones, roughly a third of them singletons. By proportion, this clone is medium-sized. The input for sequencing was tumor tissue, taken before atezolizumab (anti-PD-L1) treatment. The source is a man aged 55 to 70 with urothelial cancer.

In DNA, the CDR3 is TGTGCCAGCTCACCGCGGGACAGGGGCGGGGAGCAGTACTTC. Translated: CASSPRDRGGEQYF. This rearrangement joins TRBV18 to TRBJ2-7, with 10 bases aligning to TRBD1. Per germline, CDR1 KGHSH and CDR2 LQKENI. The CDR3 contains 14 residues. V dropped 3 bases and J dropped 7; count of bases not matched to a gene: 6. Based on the CDR3 plus reference TRBV18 and TRBJ2-7, the full variable domain is NAGVMQNPRHLVRRRGQEARLRCSPMKGHSHVYWYRQLPEEGLKFMVYLQKENIIDESGMPKERFSAEFPKEGPSILRIQQVVRGDSAAYFCASSPRDRGGEQYFGPGTRLTVT.